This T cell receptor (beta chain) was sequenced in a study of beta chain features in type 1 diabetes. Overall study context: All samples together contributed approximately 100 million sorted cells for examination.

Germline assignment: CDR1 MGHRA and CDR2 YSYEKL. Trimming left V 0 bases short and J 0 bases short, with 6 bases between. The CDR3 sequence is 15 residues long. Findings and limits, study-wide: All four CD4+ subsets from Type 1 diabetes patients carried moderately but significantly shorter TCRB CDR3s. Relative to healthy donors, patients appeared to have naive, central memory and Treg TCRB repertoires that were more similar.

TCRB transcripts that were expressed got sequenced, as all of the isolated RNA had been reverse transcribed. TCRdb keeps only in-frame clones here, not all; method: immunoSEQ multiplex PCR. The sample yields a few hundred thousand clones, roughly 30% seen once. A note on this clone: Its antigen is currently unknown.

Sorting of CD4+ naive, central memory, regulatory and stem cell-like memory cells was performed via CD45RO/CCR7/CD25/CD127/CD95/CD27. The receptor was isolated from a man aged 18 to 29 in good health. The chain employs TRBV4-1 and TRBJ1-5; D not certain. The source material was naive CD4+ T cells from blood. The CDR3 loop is CASSQDWDSNQPQHF. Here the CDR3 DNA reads TGCGCCAGCAGCCAAGATTGGGATAGCAATCAGCCCCAGCATTTT.